A selection of T cell receptor beta chains follows, all from one sample in a study of blood T cells in healthy people across ages. TCRdb passed the 5' RACE reads through MiXCR, listing each CDR3 protein once. This sample yields 720,000 or so distinct CDR3 sequences, of which 40% to 45% are seen a single time; 25% to 30% belongs to the top ten. Sequencing was done on a sample of blood. The source of these receptors is a man older than 75 in good health. Both conserved end residues are part of each CDR3. D genes are given only for firm matches. A clone size is listed for some rows: how often the clone was seen (once, few, many), or a class if it is expanded.

j_call clone_size d_call v_call cdr3_aa cdr3_nt
TRBJ1-5 - - TRBV4-2 CASSQDSWAGGSNQPQHF TGTGCCAGCAGCCAAGATTCGTGGGCGGGGGGGAGCAATCAGCCCCAGCATTTT
TRBJ2-3 - - TRBV7-9 CASSSLAHTDTQYF TGTGCCAGCAGCTCTCTAGCACACACAGATACGCAGTATTTT
TRBJ2-1 few TRBD2 TRBV27 CASTRGSGAEQFF TGTGCCAGCACACGAGGTAGCGGGGCGGAGCAGTTCTTC
TRBJ2-3 - TRBD1 TRBV20-1 CSARRDRGTDTQYF TGCAGTGCTCGCCGGGACAGGGGCACAGATACGCAGTATTTT
TRBJ1-6 - - TRBV6-5 CASSLPWVYSPLHF TGTGCCAGCAGTCTGCCCTGGGTATATTCACCCCTCCACTTT
TRBJ2-5 - - TRBV19 CASSLTQGGETQYF TGTGCCAGTAGTCTTACTCAGGGAGGCGAGACCCAGTACTTC
TRBJ2-1 - - TRBV6-6 CACSTGPEQFF TGTGCCTGCTCGACAGGACCCGAGCAGTTCTTC
TRBJ1-1 - - TRBV20-1 CSAMRPQQGRTEAFF TGCAGTGCCATGAGGCCCCAACAGGGACGCACTGAAGCTTTCTTT
TRBJ1-1 - - TRBV7-9 CASSLALGTGEAFF TGTGCCAGCAGCTTAGCGTTGGGTACTGGTGAAGCTTTCTTT
TRBJ2-5 many - TRBV6-2/TRBV6-3 CASRQAGNQETQYF TGTGCCAGCAGACAAGCCGGGAACCAAGAGACCCAGTACTTC
TRBJ1-1 - TRBD1 TRBV29-1 CSAGDRANTEAFF TGCAGCGCCGGGGACAGAGCGAACACTGAAGCTTTCTTT
TRBJ2-1 - TRBD2 TRBV12-3/TRBV12-4 CASSPSGGFYNEQFF TGTGCCAGCAGTCCTAGCGGGGGTTTCTACAATGAGCAGTTCTTC
TRBJ2-1 many TRBD2 TRBV28 CASSLTGGGLYNEQFF TGTGCCAGCAGTCTCACCGGGGGGGGCCTCTACAATGAGCAGTTCTTC
TRBJ2-7 - TRBD2 TRBV6-5 CASRSTSGSSEQYF TGTGCCAGCAGATCGACTAGCGGGAGCAGCGAGCAGTACTTC
TRBJ1-6 - - TRBV20-1 CSARPTTSYNSPLHF TGCAGTGCTAGACCAACTACTTCCTATAATTCACCCCTCCACTTT
TRBJ2-5 - - TRBV6-5 CASSYRGNQETQYF TGTGCCAGCAGTTATAGGGGGAACCAAGAGACCCAGTACTTC
TRBJ1-5 - - TRBV2 CASSLVGASNQPQHF TGTGCCAGCAGTTTAGTGGGGGCGAGCAATCAGCCCCAGCATTTT
TRBJ1-2 - - TRBV27 CASSSGFGGAGFGYTF TGTGCCAGCAGTTCTGGTTTTGGGGGAGCAGGTTTTGGCTACACCTTC
TRBJ2-1 - TRBD2 TRBV5-1 CASSFSLAGPNEQFF TGCGCCAGCAGCTTTTCCCTAGCGGGACCAAATGAGCAGTTCTTC
TRBJ1-1 few - TRBV7-2 CASSLVAGGNTEAFF TGTGCCAGCAGCTTAGTTGCGGGGGGCAACACTGAAGCTTTCTTT
TRBJ2-3 - - TRBV7-9 CASSLYPGTGTDTQYF TGTGCCAGCAGCCTTTACCCCGGGACCGGGACAGATACGCAGTATTTT
TRBJ1-2 few - TRBV6-2/TRBV6-3 CASRRTGDNYGYTF TGTGCCAGCAGGAGGACCGGGGACAACTATGGCTACACCTTC
TRBJ2-1 - - TRBV11-2 CASSFGVSYEQFF TGTGCCAGCAGCTTTGGCGTTTCCTATGAGCAGTTCTTC
TRBJ2-7 - TRBD2 TRBV7-3 CASSAKAGAYYEQYF TGTGCCAGCAGTGCCAAGGCGGGAGCGTACTACGAGCAGTACTTC
TRBJ1-5 - TRBD1 TRBV7-2 CASSSAGTGGRQPQHF TGTGCCAGCAGCTCCGCCGGGACAGGGGGTCGCCAGCCCCAGCATTTT
TRBJ2-1 few TRBD1 TRBV25-1 CASRGDRGGLNEQFF TGTGCCAGCAGGGGGGACAGGGGTGGTTTGAATGAGCAGTTCTTC
TRBJ1-2 - - TRBV4-3 CASSQDSAGNYGYTF TGCGCCAGCAGCCAAGATTCGGCAGGGAACTATGGCTACACCTTC
TRBJ2-6 many - TRBV4-3 CASSQRVRDSGANVLTF TGCGCCAGCAGCCAGCGGGTCAGGGACTCTGGGGCCAACGTCCTGACTTTC
TRBJ2-5 - TRBD1 TRBV6-2/TRBV6-3 CASSMRVGTGDQETQYF TGTGCCAGCAGCATGAGGGTGGGGACAGGGGACCAAGAGACCCAGTACTTC
TRBJ2-1 few - TRBV28 CASRVGPGPYNEQFF TGTGCCAGCAGAGTCGGTCCGGGACCTTACAATGAGCAGTTCTTC
TRBJ2-1 - - TRBV24-1 CATSDPTNGKYNEQFF TGTGCCACCAGTGATCCGACTAACGGTAAATACAATGAGCAGTTCTTC
TRBJ2-5 once - TRBV11-2 CASSCLQGPRETQYF TGTGCCAGCAGCTGCTTACAGGGCCCACGGGAGACCCAGTACTTC
TRBJ2-3 many - TRBV7-2 CASTRAGSTDTQYF TGTGCCAGCACGCGAGCGGGCAGCACAGATACGCAGTATTTT
TRBJ2-3 - TRBD2 TRBV29-1 CSVEVPAGGPTDTQYF TGCAGCGTTGAAGTCCCAGCGGGGGGACCCACAGATACGCAGTATTTT
TRBJ2-7 few - TRBV6-1 CASSEAWGSFFYEQYF TGTGCCAGCAGTGAGGCTTGGGGGAGTTTTTTCTACGAGCAGTACTTC
TRBJ2-3 many TRBD1 TRBV15 CATSALRDRVVDTQYF TGTGCCACCAGCGCCCTCCGGGACAGGGTCGTAGATACGCAGTATTTT
TRBJ2-7 - TRBD1 TRBV11-2 CASSDPTTDRGLYEQYF TGTGCCAGCAGCGATCCAACCACGGACAGGGGGCTCTACGAGCAGTACTTC
TRBJ2-5 few TRBD2 TRBV20-1 CSASGGRETQYF TGCAGTGCCAGCGGGGGGCGAGAGACCCAGTACTTC
TRBJ1-5 - - TRBV7-9 CASSYPRDNQPQHF TGTGCCAGCAGCTACCCCCGGGACAATCAGCCCCAGCATTTT
TRBJ2-3 few - TRBV20-1 CSASLGFGYTDTQYF TGCAGTGCTAGTCTGGGGTTCGGTTACACAGATACGCAGTATTTT
TRBJ2-2 - TRBD1 TRBV10-1 CASSESKQGTGELFF TGCGCCAGCAGTGAGTCGAAACAGGGGACCGGGGAGCTGTTTTTT
TRBJ2-1 - TRBD1 TRBV4-1 CASSQPTTGGNYNEQFF TGCGCCAGCAGCCAACCAACTACAGGGGGAAATTACAATGAGCAGTTCTTC
TRBJ2-3 - - TRBV20-1 CSARDQNLPIRADTQYF TGCAGTGCTAGAGACCAAAATTTACCTATTAGGGCAGATACGCAGTATTTT
TRBJ2-7 few TRBD2 TRBV30 CAWSGWTSGYEQYF TGTGCCTGGAGTGGCTGGACTAGCGGCTACGAGCAGTACTTC
TRBJ2-5 - - TRBV20-1 CSAIGPWGETQYF TGCAGTGCTATCGGACCCTGGGGAGAGACCCAGTACTTC
TRBJ1-2 many - TRBV27 CASSPRDYGYTF TGTGCCAGCAGTCCGCGGGACTATGGCTACACCTTC
TRBJ2-7 - TRBD2 TRBV12-3/TRBV12-4 CASSTGLAGAIREQYF TGTGCCAGCAGTACTGGACTAGCGGGTGCAATACGGGAGCAGTACTTC
TRBJ1-2 few - TRBV3-1 CASSQVRAGDGYTF TGTGCCAGCAGCCAAGTGCGGGCAGGTGATGGCTACACCTTC
TRBJ2-1 - TRBD1 TRBV6-2/TRBV6-3 CASLQDRDSYNEQFF TGTGCCAGCCTCCAGGACAGGGACTCTTACAATGAGCAGTTCTTC
TRBJ1-1 - - TRBV10-3 CAISDQEENTEAFF TGTGCCATCAGTGATCAGGAAGAGAACACTGAAGCTTTCTTT
TRBJ1-1 - - TRBV7-6 CASSLVGGPTEAFF TGTGCCAGCAGCTTAGTGGGGGGGCCCACTGAAGCTTTCTTT
TRBJ2-5 - - TRBV4-2 CASSQDWEKTQYF TGTGCCAGCAGCCAAGACTGGGAAAAGACCCAGTACTTC
TRBJ2-4 - TRBD1 TRBV7-2 CASSPGVGQGGWQNIQYF TGTGCCAGCAGCCCTGGGGTTGGACAGGGCGGTTGGCAAAACATTCAGTACTTC
TRBJ2-3 few - TRBV13 CASSLVGQGRTDTQYF TGTGCCAGCAGCTTAGTTGGTCAGGGGAGGACAGATACGCAGTATTTT
TRBJ1-2 - TRBD1 TRBV20-1 CSALEDRGPGYTF TGCAGTGCCCTAGAGGACAGGGGTCCTGGCTACACCTTC